The 24 T cell receptor beta chains listed next were all sequenced from one sample in a study of blood T cell repertoires in COVID-19. Assay used: immunoSEQ multiplex PCR; TCRdb lists only in-frame clones, some missing. The sample carries 210,000 or so clones, 65% to 90% recorded once. Material: peripheral blood. The receptors derive from a man aged 50-59 years with COVID-19, enrolled during active disease.

The chain links TRBV6-6 to TRBJ1-2; D ambiguous. The CDR3 loop spans 15 amino acids. Deletions cut 8 bases from V and 4 bases from J, with 20 bases between. Germline loops: CDR1 MNHNY, CDR2 SVGAGI (reference sequence). In DNA form, the CDR3 reads TGTGCCAGCGGCAAACCCCCATCAAGCGCCTATGGCTACACCTTC. Translated, it gives CASGKPPSSAYGYTF.

The rearrangement uses TRBV7-9 and TRBJ1-1; D possibly corresponds to TRBD1 (5 bases). Germline V gene lookup returns CDR1 SEHNR and CDR2 FQNEAQ (reference sequence). CDR3 length: 12 residues. V was pared by 5 bases and J by 4 bases, with 8 bases between. CDR3 sequence (DNA): TGTGCCAGCAGCCCAGACAGCACTGAAGCTTTCTTT. Translating it yields CASSPDSTEAFF. The full variable domain, its missing parts supplied by reference TRBV7-9 and TRBJ1-1, is DTGVSQNPRHKITKRGQNVTFRCDPISEHNRLYWYRQTLGQGPEFLTYFQNEAQLEKSRLLSDRFSAERPKGSFSTLEIQRTEQGDSAMYLCASSPDSTEAFFGQGTRLTVV.

This clone appeared a few times. J is TRBJ2-3 and V is TRBV9; 10 bases align to TRBD1. This CDR3 has 17 amino acids. J lost 3 bases, V lost 0 bases, and 7 bases had no gene match. Germline lookup yields CDR1 SGDLS and CDR2 YYNGEE. This CDR3 is CASSVAPRTGGTDTQYF. The CDR3 region has the DNA TGTGCCAGCAGCGTAGCCCCCAGGACAGGGGGAACAGATACGCAGTATTTT.

This chain links TRBV7-3 with TRBJ2-1; 8 bases are shared with TRBD2. Germline V gene data show CDR1 as SGHTA and CDR2 as FQGTGA. V gave up 4 bases and J gave up 5 bases; unmatched junction bases: 13. The CDR3 totals 17 residues. The CDR3 DNA reads TGTGCCAGCAGCTCGTTTACGGGACTAGAAGGGCACAATGAGCAGTTCTTC. Its protein is CASSSFTGLEGHNEQFF.

The DNA for the CDR3 is TGTGCCAGCAGCTTGGCGGTAGCGGGGGGCTCCTACAATGAGCAGTTCTTC. Amino acids: CASSLAVAGGSYNEQFF. The chain employs TRBV5-4 and TRBJ2-1; 10 nucleotides align to TRBD2. CDR1 is SGHNT and CDR2 is YYREEE in the germline V gene (reference sequence). V trimming: 0 bases; J trimming: 0 bases; junction bases outside the gene matches: 3. This CDR3 has 17 amino acids.

The chain employs TRBV15 and TRBJ2-1; 8 bases fit TRBD2. CDR3 length: 14 amino acids. From germline, CDR1 is LNHNV and CDR2 YYDKDF (reference sequence). V shed 5 bases, J shed 7 bases, and the junction held 7 bases outside the gene matches. The CDR3: CATSGLAGFNEQFF. DNA for the CDR3: TGTGCCACCAGCGGGCTAGCGGGTTTTAATGAGCAGTTCTTC.

The genes are TRBV6-5 and TRBJ2-5; 8 nucleotides align to TRBD2. Germline V gene lookup returns CDR1 MNHEY and CDR2 SVGAGI. The CDR3 loop spans 15 amino acids. Trimming at V came to 6 bases and at J to 5 bases, leaving 11 bases not matched to a gene. CDR3 in amino acids: CASSPSRGAGETQYF. The CDR3 region has the DNA TGTGCCAGCAGCCCATCGCGGGGGGCTGGGGAGACCCAGTACTTC.

The rearrangement joins TRBV12-3 or TRBV12-4 to TRBJ2-7; D unclear. This CDR3 has 12 residues. The V end lost 5 bases, the J end lost 4 bases, and 9 bases lay between the germline ends. CDR3 sequence: CASSRSPYEQYF. The CDR3 nucleotides are TGTGCCAGCAGTCGGAGCCCTTACGAGCAGTACTTC.

The chain joins TRBV5-1 to TRBJ1-1, with D possibly being TRBD1 (5 bases). The CDR3 covers 16 residues. Trimming cost V 7 bases and J 0 bases, with 19 bases left between them. Germline loops: CDR1 SGHRS, CDR2 YFSETQ. The CDR3 spells CASHAGRLGMNTEAFF. As DNA, the CDR3 is TGCGCCAGCCACGCAGGGAGGTTAGGAATGAACACTGAAGCTTTCTTT.

The J gene is TRBJ2-1, the V gene TRBV4-2; 9 nucleotides line up with TRBD2. Germline values: CDR1 LGHNA, CDR2 YNFKEQ. J gave up 6 bases and V 0 bases, and 12 bases lay outside the gene matches. This CDR3 is built from 18 residues. CDR3 nucleotide sequence: TGTGCCAGCAGCCAAGATCTCCTCAGGCGGGGGGGCGGCAATGAGCAGTTCTTC. Residues: CASSQDLLRRGGGNEQFF.

This clone occurred once. The chain links TRBV15 to TRBJ1-4; the match to TRBD1 covers 7 bases. The CDR3 contains 13 residues. J gave up 17 bases and V 0 bases, and 9 bases lay outside the gene matches. Germline V CDR1 and CDR2: LNHNV, YYDKDF (reference sequence). The CDR3 sequence is CATSRDGRQGSFF. The CDR3 DNA is TGTGCCACCAGCAGAGATGGAAGACAGGGTAGTTTTTTT.

The J gene is TRBJ1-1, the V gene TRBV4-2; D gene unclear. Germline V CDR1 and CDR2: LGHNA, YNFKEQ. The CDR3 contains 16 residues. V was clipped by 1 base and J by 0 bases, with 12 bases between them. CDR3 coding DNA: TGTGCCAGCAGCCAAGGACTGCGAACCTTGAACACTGAAGCTTTCTTT. The encoded protein is CASSQGLRTLNTEAFF.

This chain uses TRBV15 with TRBJ1-5; 10 positions match TRBD1. CDR1 and CDR2 from the germline V gene are LNHNV and YYDKDF (reference sequence). J gave up 6 bases and V 0 bases, and 8 bases lay outside the gene matches. This CDR3 has 17 residues. This CDR3 is CATSRDPEDRGVQPQHF. CDR3 DNA sequence: TGTGCCACCAGCAGAGATCCGGAGGACAGGGGGGTTCAGCCCCAGCATTTT. The full variable domain, in which reference TRBV15 and TRBJ1-5 provide the parts outside the CDR3, is DAMVIQNPRYQVTQFGKPVTLSCSQTLNHNVMYWYQQKSSQAPKLLFHYYDKDFNNEADTPDNFQSRRPNTSFCFLDIRSPGLGDTAMYLCATSRDPEDRGVQPQHFGDGTRLSIL.

The V and J genes are TRBV18 and TRBJ1-5; D call uncertain. The V and J ends lost 3 bases and 0 bases respectively, with 6 bases between them. This CDR3 contains 14 residues. Germline CDR1 KGHSH, CDR2 LQKENI. This CDR3 reads CASSPYYSNQPQHF. CDR3 DNA sequence: TGTGCCAGCTCACCCTATTATAGCAATCAGCCCCAGCATTTT.

The chain couples TRBV28 to TRBJ2-2; 8 bases align to TRBD1. V was pared by 6 bases and J by 1 base, with 7 bases of the junction left unmatched. Germline lookup yields CDR1 MDHEN and CDR2 SYDVKM. This CDR3 has 16 amino acids. DNA for the CDR3: TGTGCCAGCAGACCGTCAGGGGGCTTGAACACCGGGGAGCTGTTTTTT. This gives the protein CASRPSGGLNTGELFF.

The J gene is TRBJ1-2, the V gene TRBV11-2; D remains ambiguous. The CDR3 is 13 amino acids. Deletions cut 5 bases from V and 0 bases from J, with 7 bases between. The germline V gene encodes CDR1 SGHAT and CDR2 FQNNGV. The CDR3 sequence is CASSQASNYGYTF. CDR3 coding DNA: TGTGCCAGCAGCCAGGCGTCTAACTATGGCTACACCTTC.

J is TRBJ2-3 and V is TRBV5-1; 8 bases agree with TRBD1. The CDR3 has 15 amino acids. The V gene end was trimmed by 6 bases and the J gene end by 2 bases; junction bases not matched to a gene: 8. The germline CDR1 and CDR2 sequences are SGHRS and YFSETQ. CDR3 sequence reads: CASTFGDRYTDTQYF. CDR3 bases: TGCGCCAGCACCTTCGGGGACAGGTACACAGATACGCAGTATTTT.

The chain links TRBV5-1 to TRBJ1-6; D unclear. Germline CDR1 is SGHRS and CDR2 is YFSETQ. CDR3 length: 14 amino acids. V was clipped by 4 bases and J by 3 bases, with 8 bases between them. This CDR3 reads CASSEEGYNSPLHF. CDR3 in DNA: TGCGCCAGCAGCGAGGAGGGCTATAATTCACCCCTCCACTTT.

The V and J genes are TRBV9 and TRBJ1-3, with 7 bases lining up with TRBD1. The V and J ends lost 0 bases and 6 bases, in that order; junction bases with no gene match: 6. Germline V gene lookup returns CDR1 SGDLS and CDR2 YYNGEE. CDR3 length equals 15 residues. As DNA, the CDR3 is TGTGCCAGCAGCGTAGTGGAGGGGACAGAAAACACCATATATTTT. This translates into CASSVVEGTENTIYF.

This clone was detected a few times. The chain links TRBV7-2 to TRBJ1-3; D gene unclear. This CDR3 spans 15 amino acids. Trimming stripped 3 bases from V and 0 bases from J, with 9 bases between. Per germline, CDR1 SGHTA and CDR2 FQGNSA. The CDR3 loop reads CASSFHGASGNTIYF. For the CDR3, the DNA is TGTGCCAGCAGCTTTCACGGAGCCTCTGGAAACACCATATATTTT.

The chain combines TRBV29-1 with TRBJ2-1; TRBD1 aligns across 9 bases. The CDR3 contains 14 residues. After removal of 7 bases from V and 1 base from J, the junction contained 5 bases not matched to a gene. Germline V CDR1 and CDR2: SQVTM, ANQGSEA. The CDR3 coding sequence is TGCAGCGCCTCGGACAGGGGTTCCTACAATGAGCAGTTCTTC. Translation gives CSASDRGSYNEQFF.

This clone was counted once. V and J are TRBV29-1 and TRBJ2-3; tentative D call: TRBD2 (5 bases). CDR3 length: 14 amino acids. In germline, CDR1 is SQVTM, CDR2 ANQGSEA. Trimming removed 6 bases at V and 1 base at J, with 14 bases between. The CDR3 protein is CSVERAPGTDTQYF. The CDR3 DNA reads TGCAGCGTCGAGAGGGCTCCAGGCACAGATACGCAGTATTTT.

This clone has a single count. The rearrangement uses TRBV4-1 and TRBJ1-4; weak D call: TRBD1 (6 bases). The V end was cut by 6 bases, the J end by 3 bases, with 11 bases between. Germline V gene lookup returns CDR1 MGHRA and CDR2 YSYEKL. This CDR3 contains 14 residues. CDR3 DNA sequence: TGCGCCAGCAGGAAAACAGGGTCTAATGAAAAACTGTTTTTT. Protein sequence: CASRKTGSNEKLFF.

V and J are TRBV7-2 and TRBJ1-3, with unresolved D. CDR3 length equals 15 residues. CDR1 is SGHTA and CDR2 is FQGNSA in the germline V gene. V gave up 1 base and J gave up 4 bases, with 11 bases separating them. DNA for the CDR3: TGTGCCAGCAGCTTAGGAGAGTCGATGGGAAACACCATATATTTT. Translating it yields CASSLGESMGNTIYF.